Included here is one T cell receptor beta chain sequence, with context. Its antigen is unidentified. This sample was included in a study of cytomegalovirus exposure and HLA in healthy donors. The PCR contained 60 Vbeta and 13 Jbeta primers. Profiling relied on immunoSEQ multiplex PCR, and the TCRdb table lists in-frame clones only, not all of them. Here the sample spans 110,000 or so clones, under 85% being singletons. The CDR3 contains 14 residues. The V gene's germline CDR1 is MNHNY and CDR2 SVGAGI (reference sequence). The V segment lost 6 bases and the J segment 4 bases; nucleotides outside the gene matches: 7. Study-level findings and limits: In a later analysis, a missense DCLRE1C variant was linked to TCR beta V- and J-gene trimming.

This TCR was sampled from a man younger than 35 in good health and CMV-seronegative. J is TRBJ1-2 and V is TRBV6-6; 8 bases fit TRBD1. Material: PBMCs. The CDR3 reads CASRPPGTGYGYTF. The CDR3 DNA is TGTGCCAGCAGACCCCCCGGGACAGGCTATGGCTACACCTTC.